This T cell receptor beta chain was profiled in a study of blood T cell repertoires in COVID-19. About the research overall: Both acute and convalescent COVID-19 samples were obtained from the United States, Italy and Spain. Sources were T cells, B-cell-depleted T cells, or PBMCs; the material itself was cDNA or gDNA.

Original analysis: Estimates of nucleated cell counts were drawn from the amplification of reference gene primers. Only in-frame clones appear in the TCRdb table, and some are missing; sequencing was by immunoSEQ multiplex PCR. The DNA was the basis for D and trimming; V, J and clone size are from that table. The sample contains about 210,000 clones, about nine tenths of which appear only once. Germline V gene data show CDR1 as SGDLS and CDR2 as YYNGEE. Trimming pared 4 bases from V and 10 bases from J, leaving 21 bases between. There are 15 residues in the CDR3. The chain couples TRBV9 to TRBJ1-5; possibly TRBD1 for D (5 bases). This receptor was obtained from a woman aged 40 to 50 with acute or convalescent COVID-19. The sequencing input was peripheral blood. CDR3 sequence (DNA): TGTGCCAGCAGCCCACAAGGGGCCACCGGGGGACCCCAGCATTTT. Translation: CASSPQGATGGPQHF.